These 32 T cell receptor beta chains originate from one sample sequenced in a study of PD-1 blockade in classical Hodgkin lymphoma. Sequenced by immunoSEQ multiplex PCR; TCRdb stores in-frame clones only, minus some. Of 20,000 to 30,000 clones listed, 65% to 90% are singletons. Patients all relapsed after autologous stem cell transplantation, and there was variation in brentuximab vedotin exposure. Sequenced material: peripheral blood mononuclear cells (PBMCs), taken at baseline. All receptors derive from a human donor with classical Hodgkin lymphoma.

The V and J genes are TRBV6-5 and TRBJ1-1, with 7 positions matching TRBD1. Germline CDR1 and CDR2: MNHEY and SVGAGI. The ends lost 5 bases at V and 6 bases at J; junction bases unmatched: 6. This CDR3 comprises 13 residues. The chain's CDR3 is CASSQTGKAEAFF. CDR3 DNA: TGTGCCAGCAGTCAGACAGGGAAGGCTGAAGCTTTCTTT.

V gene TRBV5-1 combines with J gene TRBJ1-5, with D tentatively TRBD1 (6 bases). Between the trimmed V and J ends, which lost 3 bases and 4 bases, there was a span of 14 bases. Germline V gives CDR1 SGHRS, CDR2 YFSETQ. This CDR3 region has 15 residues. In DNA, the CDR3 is TGCGCCAGCAGCTCCGGACAGACCCCGAATCAGCCCCAGCATTTT. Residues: CASSSGQTPNQPQHF. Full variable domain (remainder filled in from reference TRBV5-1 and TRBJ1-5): KAGVTQTPRYLIKTRGQQVTLSCSPISGHRSVSWYQQTPGQGLQFLFEYFSETQRNKGNFPGRFSGRQFSNSRSEMNVSTLELGDSALYLCASSSGQTPNQPQHFGDGTRLSIL.

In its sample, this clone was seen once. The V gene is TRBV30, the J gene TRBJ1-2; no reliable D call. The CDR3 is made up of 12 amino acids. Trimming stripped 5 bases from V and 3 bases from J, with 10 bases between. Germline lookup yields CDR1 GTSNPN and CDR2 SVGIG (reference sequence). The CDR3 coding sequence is TGTGCCTGGGCCCGACCCTACTATGGCTACACCTTC. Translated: CAWARPYYGYTF. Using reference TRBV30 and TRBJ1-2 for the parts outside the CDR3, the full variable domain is SQTIHQWPATLVQPVGSPLSLECTVEGTSNPNLYWYRQAAGRGLQLLFYSVGIGQISSEVPQNLSASRPQDRQFILSSKKLLLSDSGFYLCAWARPYYGYTFGSGTRLTVV.

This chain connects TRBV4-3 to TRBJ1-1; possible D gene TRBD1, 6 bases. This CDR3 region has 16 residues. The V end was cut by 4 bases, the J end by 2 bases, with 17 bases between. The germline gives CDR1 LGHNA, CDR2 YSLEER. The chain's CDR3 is CASSPSSGTPNTEAFF. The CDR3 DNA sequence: TGCGCCAGCAGCCCATCATCCGGGACACCCAACACTGAAGCTTTCTTT.

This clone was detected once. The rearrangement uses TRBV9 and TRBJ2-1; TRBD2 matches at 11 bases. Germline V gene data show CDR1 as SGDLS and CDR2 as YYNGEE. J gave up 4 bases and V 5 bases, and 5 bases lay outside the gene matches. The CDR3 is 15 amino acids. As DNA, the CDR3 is TGTGCCAGCAGTCTAGCGGGGGGAGCGTACAATGAGCAGTTCTTC. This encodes CASSLAGGAYNEQFF.

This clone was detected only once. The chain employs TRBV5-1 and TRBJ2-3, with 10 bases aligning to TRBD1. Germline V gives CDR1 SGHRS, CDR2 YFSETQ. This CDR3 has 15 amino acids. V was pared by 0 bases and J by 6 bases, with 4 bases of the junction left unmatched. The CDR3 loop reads CASSLAGQGRDTQYF. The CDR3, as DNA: TGCGCCAGCAGCTTGGCGGGACAGGGGAGGGATACGCAGTATTTT.

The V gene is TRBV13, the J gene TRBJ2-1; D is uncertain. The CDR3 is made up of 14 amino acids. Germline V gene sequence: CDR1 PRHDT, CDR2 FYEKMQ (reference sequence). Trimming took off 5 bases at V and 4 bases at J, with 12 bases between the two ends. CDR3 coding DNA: TGTGCCAGCAGCCCCAGGACGGCATACAATGAGCAGTTCTTC. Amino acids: CASSPRTAYNEQFF. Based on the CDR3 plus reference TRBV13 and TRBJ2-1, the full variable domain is AAGVIQSPRHLIKEKRETATLKCYPIPRHDTVYWYQQGPGQDPQFLISFYEKMQSDKGSIPDRFSAQQFSDYHSELNMSSLELGDSALYFCASSPRTAYNEQFFGPGTRLTVL.

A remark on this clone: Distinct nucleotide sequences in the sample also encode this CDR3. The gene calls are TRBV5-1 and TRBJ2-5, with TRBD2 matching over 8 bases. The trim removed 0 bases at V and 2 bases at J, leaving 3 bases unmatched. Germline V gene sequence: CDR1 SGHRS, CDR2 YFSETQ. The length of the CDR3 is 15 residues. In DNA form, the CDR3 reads TGCGCCAGCAGCTTGGGCGGGGGGAGTCAAGAGACCCAGTACTTC. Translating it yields CASSLGGGSQETQYF.

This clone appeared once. The CDR3 sequence is CASSQDVGGGLITEKLFF. The CDR3 coding sequence is TGTGCCAGCAGCCAAGATGTTGGGGGCGGGTTGATTACGGAAAAACTGTTTTTT. The chain recombines TRBV4-2 with TRBJ1-4, with D possibly being TRBD1 (6 bases). Germline CDR1 and CDR2: LGHNA and YNFKEQ. The CDR3 contains 18 residues. V shed 0 bases and J shed 8 bases, with 22 bases lying between them.

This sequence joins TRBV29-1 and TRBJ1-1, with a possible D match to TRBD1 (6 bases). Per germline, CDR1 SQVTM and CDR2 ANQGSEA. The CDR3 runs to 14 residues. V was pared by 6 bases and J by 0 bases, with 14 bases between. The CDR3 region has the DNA TGCAGCGTCTTGAACTCAGGGGTGAACACTGAAGCTTTCTTT. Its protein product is CSVLNSGVNTEAFF.

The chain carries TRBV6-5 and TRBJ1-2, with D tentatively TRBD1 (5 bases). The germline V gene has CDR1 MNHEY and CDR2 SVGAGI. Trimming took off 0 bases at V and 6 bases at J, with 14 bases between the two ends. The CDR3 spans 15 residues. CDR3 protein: CASSYSKGGDHGYTF. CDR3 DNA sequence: TGTGCCAGCAGTTACTCGAAGGGAGGGGACCATGGCTACACCTTC.

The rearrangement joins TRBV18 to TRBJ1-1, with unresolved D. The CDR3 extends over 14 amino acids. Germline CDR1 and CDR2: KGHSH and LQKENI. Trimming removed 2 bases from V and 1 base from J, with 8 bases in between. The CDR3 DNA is TGTGCCAGCTCACCAGCACCTGAGAACACTGAAGCTTTCTTT. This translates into CASSPAPENTEAFF.

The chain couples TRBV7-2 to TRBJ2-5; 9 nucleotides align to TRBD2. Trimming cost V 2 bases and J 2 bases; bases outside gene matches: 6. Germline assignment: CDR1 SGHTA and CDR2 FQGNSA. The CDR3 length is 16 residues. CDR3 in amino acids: CASSLSGGGVQETQYF. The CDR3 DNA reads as TGTGCCAGCAGCTTAAGCGGCGGGGGGGTTCAAGAGACCCAGTACTTC.

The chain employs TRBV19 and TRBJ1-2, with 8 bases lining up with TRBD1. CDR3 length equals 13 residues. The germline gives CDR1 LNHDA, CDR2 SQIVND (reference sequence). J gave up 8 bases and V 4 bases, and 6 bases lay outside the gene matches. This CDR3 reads CASSRQGRRGYTF. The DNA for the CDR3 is TGTGCCAGTAGTAGACAGGGGCGTCGGGGCTACACCTTC.

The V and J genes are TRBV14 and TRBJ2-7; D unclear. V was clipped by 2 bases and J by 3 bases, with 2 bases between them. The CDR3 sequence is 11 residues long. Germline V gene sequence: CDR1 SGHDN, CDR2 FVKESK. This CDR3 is CASSQSYEQYF. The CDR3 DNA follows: TGTGCCAGCAGCCAAAGCTACGAGCAGTACTTC.

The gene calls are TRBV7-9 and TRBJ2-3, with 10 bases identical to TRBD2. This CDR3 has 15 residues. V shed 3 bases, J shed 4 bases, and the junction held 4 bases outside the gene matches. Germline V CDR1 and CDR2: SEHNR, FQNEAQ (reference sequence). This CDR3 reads CASSFGLAVSDTQYF. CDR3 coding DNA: TGTGCCAGCAGCTTCGGACTAGCGGTCTCAGATACGCAGTATTTT.

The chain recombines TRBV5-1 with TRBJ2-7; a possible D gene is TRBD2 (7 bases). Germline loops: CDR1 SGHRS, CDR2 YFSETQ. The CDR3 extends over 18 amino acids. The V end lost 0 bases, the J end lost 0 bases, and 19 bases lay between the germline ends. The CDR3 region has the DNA TGCGCCAGCAGCTTGGGGGCGGGGGACAAATCCTTCTCCTACGAGCAGTACTTC. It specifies CASSLGAGDKSFSYEQYF.

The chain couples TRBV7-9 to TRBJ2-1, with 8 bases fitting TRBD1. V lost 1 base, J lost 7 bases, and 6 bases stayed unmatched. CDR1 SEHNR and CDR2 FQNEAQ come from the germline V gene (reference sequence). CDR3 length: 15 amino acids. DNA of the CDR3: TGTGCCAGCAGCTTAGTACAGGGGGTCTTGAATGAGCAGTTCTTC. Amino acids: CASSLVQGVLNEQFF.

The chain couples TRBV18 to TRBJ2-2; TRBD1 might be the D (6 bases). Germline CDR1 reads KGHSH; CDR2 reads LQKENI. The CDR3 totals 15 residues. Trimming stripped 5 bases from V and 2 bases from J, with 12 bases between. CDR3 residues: CASSLQTGNTGELFF. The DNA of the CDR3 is TGTGCCAGCTCATTACAGACAGGCAACACCGGGGAGCTGTTTTTT.

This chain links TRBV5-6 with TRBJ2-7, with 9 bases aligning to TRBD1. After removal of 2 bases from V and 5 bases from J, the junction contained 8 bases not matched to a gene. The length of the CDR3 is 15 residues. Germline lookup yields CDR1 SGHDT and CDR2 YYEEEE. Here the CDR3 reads CASSFEGQGWDEQYF. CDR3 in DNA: TGTGCCAGCAGCTTTGAAGGACAGGGGTGGGACGAGCAGTACTTC.

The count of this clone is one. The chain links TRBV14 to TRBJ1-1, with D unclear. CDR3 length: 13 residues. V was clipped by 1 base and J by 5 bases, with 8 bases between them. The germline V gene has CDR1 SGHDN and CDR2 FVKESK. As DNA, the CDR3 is TGTGCCAGCAGCCAAGGACCTGGAACTGAAGCTTTCTTT. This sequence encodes CASSQGPGTEAFF. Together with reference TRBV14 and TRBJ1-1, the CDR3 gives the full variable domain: EAGVTQFPSHSVIEKGQTVTLRCDPISGHDNLYWYRRVMGKEIKFLLHFVKESKQDESGMPNNRFLAERTGGTYSTLKVQPAELEDSGVYFCASSQGPGTEAFFGQGTRLTVV.

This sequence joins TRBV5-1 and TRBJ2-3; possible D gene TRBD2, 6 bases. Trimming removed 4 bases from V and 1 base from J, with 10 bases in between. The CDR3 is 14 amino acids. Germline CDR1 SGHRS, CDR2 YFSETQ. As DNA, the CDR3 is TGCGCCAGCAGCCGACTAGGGGGCACAGATACGCAGTATTTT. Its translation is CASSRLGGTDTQYF.

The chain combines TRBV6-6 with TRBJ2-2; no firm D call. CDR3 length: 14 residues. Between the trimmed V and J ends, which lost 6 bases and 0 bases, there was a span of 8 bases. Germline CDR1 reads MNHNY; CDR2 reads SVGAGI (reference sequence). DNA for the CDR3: TGTGCCAGCAGACAACAGTCGAACACCGGGGAGCTGTTTTTT. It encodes CASRQQSNTGELFF.

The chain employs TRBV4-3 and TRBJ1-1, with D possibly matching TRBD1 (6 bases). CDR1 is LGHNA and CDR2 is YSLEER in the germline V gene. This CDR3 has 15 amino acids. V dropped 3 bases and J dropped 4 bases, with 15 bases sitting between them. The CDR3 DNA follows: TGCGCCAGCAGCCAGCGTACAGGGAGCTTCACTGAAGCTTTCTTT. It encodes CASSQRTGSFTEAFF.

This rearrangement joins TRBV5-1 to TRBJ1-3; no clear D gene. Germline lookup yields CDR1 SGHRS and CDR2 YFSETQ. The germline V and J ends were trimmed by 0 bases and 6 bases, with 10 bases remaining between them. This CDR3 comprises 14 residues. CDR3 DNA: TGCGCCAGCAGCTTGGCAACCTTGGAAAACACCATATATTTT. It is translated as CASSLATLENTIYF.

The CDR3 spells CASSERGHQETQYF. DNA of the CDR3: TGTGCCAGCAGTGAACGGGGGCACCAAGAGACCCAGTACTTC. The chain carries TRBV25-1 and TRBJ2-5; the D call may be TRBD1 or TRBD2 (6 bases each). V gave up 2 bases and J gave up 0 bases, with 7 bases separating them. Per the germline V gene, CDR1 is MGHDK and CDR2 is SYGVNS. The CDR3 is made up of 14 amino acids.

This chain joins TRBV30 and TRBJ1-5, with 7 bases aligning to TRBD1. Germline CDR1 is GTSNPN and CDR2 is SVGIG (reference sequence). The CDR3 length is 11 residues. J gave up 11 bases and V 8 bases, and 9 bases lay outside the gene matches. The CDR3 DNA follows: TGTGCCGGCCAGACAGGGTTAACCCAGCATTTT. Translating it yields CAGQTGLTQHF.

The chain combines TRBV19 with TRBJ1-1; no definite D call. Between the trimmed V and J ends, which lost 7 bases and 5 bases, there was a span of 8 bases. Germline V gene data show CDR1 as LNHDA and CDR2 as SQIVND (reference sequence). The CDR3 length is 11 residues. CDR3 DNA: TGTGCCAGTAAAGGGTGGACTGAAGCTTTCTTT. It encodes CASKGWTEAFF.

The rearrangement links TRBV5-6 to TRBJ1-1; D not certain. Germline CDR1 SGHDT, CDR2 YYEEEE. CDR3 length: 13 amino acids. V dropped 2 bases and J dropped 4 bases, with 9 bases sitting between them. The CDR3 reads CASSFSGVTEAFF. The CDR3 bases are TGTGCCAGCAGCTTCTCTGGGGTCACTGAAGCTTTCTTT.

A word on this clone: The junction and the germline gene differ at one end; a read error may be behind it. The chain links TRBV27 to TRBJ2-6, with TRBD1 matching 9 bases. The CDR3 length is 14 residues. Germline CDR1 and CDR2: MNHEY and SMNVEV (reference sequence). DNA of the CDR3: TGTGCCAGCAGTCCCCGGGACAGGGCCGACGTCCTGACTTTC. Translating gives CASSPRDRADVLTF.

CDR3 nucleotide sequence: TGCGCCAGTGACCAGGGGATGGGGCAAGAGACCCAGTACTTC. It is translated as CASDQGMGQETQYF. The chain links TRBV5-1 to TRBJ2-5; weak D call: TRBD1 (6 bases). The CDR3 runs 14 residues. V shed 8 bases and J shed 2 bases, with 16 bases lying between them. CDR1 is SGHRS, CDR2 YFSETQ, per germline.

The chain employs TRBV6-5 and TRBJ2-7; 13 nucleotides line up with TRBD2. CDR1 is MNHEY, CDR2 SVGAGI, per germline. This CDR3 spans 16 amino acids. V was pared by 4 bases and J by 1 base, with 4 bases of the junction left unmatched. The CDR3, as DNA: TGTGCCAGCAGTTCGACTAGCGGGGGGTCTTCCTACGAGCAGTACTTC. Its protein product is CASSSTSGGSSYEQYF.